Listed here are 4 T cell receptor beta chains from one sample, sequenced in a study of T cell responses to AZD1222 COVID-19 vaccine. The repertoire was sequenced with immunoSEQ multiplex PCR; TCRdb's copy has only in-frame clones and lacks some. This sample yields 150,000 to 200,000 clones, of which more than 80% are seen a single time; 3.5% to 5% belongs to the top ten. This material consisted of peripheral blood, taken on day 0 of AZD1222 vaccination. All receptors come from an adult in good health.

This clone was seen only once. J is TRBJ1-2 and V is TRBV18; D unresolved. Trimming removed 3 bases at V and 7 bases at J, with 21 bases between. Germline assignment: CDR1 KGHSH and CDR2 LQKENI. This CDR3 comprises 16 residues. The CDR3 DNA reads as TGTGCCAGCTCACCCCCGGGCGGGCATCTCGAGCGTGGCTACACCTTC. Translation gives CASSPPGGHLERGYTF.

This chain links TRBV7-9 with TRBJ2-7, with a tentative D call TRBD2 (5 bases). V lost 3 bases to trimming and J lost 2 bases, with 8 bases between them. Germline loops: CDR1 SEHNR, CDR2 FQNEAQ (reference sequence). The CDR3 sequence is 13 residues long. CDR3 sequence (DNA): TGTGCCAGCAGCTTCGAGGGCCCCTACGAGCAGTACTTC. Amino acids: CASSFEGPYEQYF. The full variable domain, its missing parts supplied by reference TRBV7-9 and TRBJ2-7, is DTGVSQNPRHKITKRGQNVTFRCDPISEHNRLYWYRQTLGQGPEFLTYFQNEAQLEKSRLLSDRFSAERPKGSFSTLEIQRTEQGDSAMYLCASSFEGPYEQYFGPGTRLTVT.

The rearrangement links TRBV19 to TRBJ2-5, with TRBD1 as a possible D gene (6 bases). Germline lookup yields CDR1 LNHDA and CDR2 SQIVND (reference sequence). This CDR3 comprises 15 residues. Trimming cost V 9 bases and J 1 base, with 18 bases left between them. CDR3: CASQETGLIQETQYF. In DNA, the CDR3 is TGTGCCAGCCAAGAGACAGGTTTGATCCAAGAGACCCAGTACTTC.

This chain uses TRBV14 with TRBJ1-1; D gene uncertain. V was pared by 2 bases and J by 1 base, with 5 bases between. The CDR3 extends over 13 amino acids. Germline V lookup: CDR1 SGHDN, CDR2 FVKESK. Here the CDR3 DNA reads TGTGCCAGCAGCCAATCAGGGAACACTGAAGCTTTCTTT. Protein: CASSQSGNTEAFF.